The 28 T cell receptor beta chains listed next were all sequenced from one sample in a study of T-cell memory formation after mild COVID-19. TCRdb re-called the 5' RACE reads through MiXCR, storing one row per CDR3 protein. The sample holds approximately 490,000 distinct CDR3 sequences; approximately 20% are singletons and the top ten take under 15%. Specimen: PBMCs or a T cell subset sorted from them (not recorded which). The receptors were sampled from an adult woman who had mild COVID-19 (a few samples of this study predate the infection). Cell type and time point are not known.

As regards this clonotype: This may stem from a read error, because a much larger clone lies one nucleotide away. The chain recombines TRBV4-2 with TRBJ2-3; D gene ambiguous. CDR1 LGHNA and CDR2 YNFKEQ come from the germline V gene. The CDR3 length is 12 residues. Trimming left V 2 bases short and J 5 bases short, with 5 bases between. The CDR3: CASSQLGDTQYF. CDR3 coding DNA: TGTGCCAGCAGCCAATTGGGAGATACGCAGTATTTT.

This chain uses TRBV25-1 with TRBJ2-3; 7 bases fit TRBD1. Losses at the gene ends were 5 bases for V and 2 bases for J; bases not matched to a gene: 13. The CDR3 extends over 17 amino acids. Germline CDR1 MGHDK, CDR2 SYGVNS. The CDR3 protein is CASSSRRPGQTTDTQYF. CDR3 in DNA: TGTGCCAGCAGTTCCCGAAGACCGGGACAGACCACAGATACGCAGTATTTT. Based on the CDR3 plus reference TRBV25-1 and TRBJ2-3, the full variable domain is EADIYQTPRYLVIGTGKKITLECSQTMGHDKMYWYQQDPGMELHLIHYSYGVNSTEKGDLSSESTVSRIRTEHFPLTLESARPSHTSQYLCASSSRRPGQTTDTQYFGPGTRLTVL.

The chain employs TRBV27 and TRBJ2-5, with TRBD2 as a possible D gene (5 bases). This CDR3 is built from 14 residues. Germline CDR1 is MNHEY and CDR2 is SMNVEV (reference sequence). V was cut by 6 bases and J by 5 bases, with 16 bases left in between. For the CDR3, the DNA is TGTGCCAGCAGGCCAGGCGGGTCGATCGAGACCCAGTACTTC. Protein sequence: CASRPGGSIETQYF.

The chain is built from TRBV4-1 and TRBJ2-2; no reliable D call. V was cut by 4 bases and J by 2 bases, with 8 bases left in between. The CDR3 length is 14 residues. CDR1 and CDR2 from the germline V gene are MGHRA and YSYEKL. CDR3 in amino acids: CASSRSGNTGELFF. DNA for the CDR3: TGCGCCAGCAGCCGGTCGGGTAACACCGGGGAGCTGTTTTTT.

This rearrangement joins TRBV4-2 to TRBJ2-2; 8 nucleotides line up with TRBD2. Germline assignment: CDR1 LGHNA and CDR2 YNFKEQ. There are 16 residues in the CDR3. V lost 1 base to trimming and J lost 4 bases; unmatched junction nucleotides: 5. The CDR3 loop reads CASSQVLREGTGELFF. The CDR3 region has the DNA TGTGCCAGCAGCCAAGTTCTTCGGGAGGGCACCGGGGAGCTGTTTTTT.

This clonotype was found a few times. The V call is TRBV6-5, the J call TRBJ2-7, with 10 nucleotides matching TRBD2. The CDR3 is 19 residues long. Trimming removed 5 bases from V and 2 bases from J; junction bases left unmatched: 18. CDR1 MNHEY and CDR2 SVGAGI come from the germline V gene. The chain's CDR3 is CASSKRALSTSGNTYEQYF. The CDR3 DNA follows: TGTGCCAGCAGTAAAAGGGCACTAAGCACTAGCGGGAACACCTACGAGCAGTACTTC.

This clonotype was seen a handful of times. The chain combines TRBV5-1 with TRBJ2-3; maybe TRBD2 (6 bases). V was trimmed by 0 bases and J by 2 bases, leaving 13 bases between them. Germline loops: CDR1 SGHRS, CDR2 YFSETQ. This CDR3 spans 16 amino acids. As DNA, the CDR3 is TGCGCCAGCAGCTTGGTGGTGGGGGGAGACACAGATACGCAGTATTTT. It specifies CASSLVVGGDTDTQYF.

The chain joins TRBV10-3 to TRBJ2-5; TRBD2 matches 13 bases. J lost 5 bases, V lost 5 bases, and 8 bases had no gene match. The CDR3 has 16 amino acids. Germline CDR1 is ENHRY and CDR2 is SYGVKD. The DNA for the CDR3 is TGTGCCATCAGTACTAGCGGGAGGGCCGGCAGCGAGACCCAGTACTTC. As protein: CAISTSGRAGSETQYF.

CDR3 DNA sequence: TGTGCCAGCAGTTACTCCGAGGGGCCCCGATGGGCTTTGAACACTGAAGCTTTCTTT. It codes for CASSYSEGPRWALNTEAFF. The chain couples TRBV6-6 to TRBJ1-1; tentative D call: TRBD1 (5 bases). V gave up 0 bases and J gave up 0 bases, with 20 bases separating them. CDR1 MNHNY and CDR2 SVGAGI come from the germline V gene (reference sequence). This CDR3 comprises 19 residues.

The genes are TRBV24-1 and TRBJ1-6, with a weak D call TRBD1 (6 bases). The V end lost 7 bases, the J end lost 7 bases, and 13 bases lay between the germline ends. Germline V gene lookup returns CDR1 KGHDR and CDR2 SFDVKD. This CDR3 has 14 residues. The CDR3, as DNA: TGTGCCACCAGAGGGGGTTTGGAGAATTCACCCCTCCACTTT. It yields the protein CATRGGLENSPLHF.

Only a few counts were recorded for this clonotype. The chain is built from TRBV7-3 and TRBJ1-1; 11 nucleotides align to TRBD1. The CDR3 has 15 amino acids. Germline values: CDR1 SGHTA, CDR2 FQGTGA. V shed 6 bases, J shed 4 bases, and the junction held 7 bases outside the gene matches. For the CDR3, the DNA is TGTGCCAGCAGACCGTCCGGGACAGGGGGCACTGAAGCTTTCTTT. It translates to CASRPSGTGGTEAFF.

J is TRBJ2-5 and V is TRBV7-8; a possible D gene is TRBD2 (5 bases). The CDR3 totals 14 residues. In germline, CDR1 is SGHVS, CDR2 FQNEAQ. Trimming took 5 bases from V and 0 from J, leaving 10 bases between them. The CDR3 nucleotides read TGTGCCAGCAGCCCGTCGGGGTACCAAGAGACCCAGTACTTC. Translated: CASSPSGYQETQYF.

By frequency in the sample, this clonotype is medium-sized. CDR3 nucleotides: TGTGCCAGCAGCCGGGGGGACAGCTCCTACGAGCAGTACTTC. It yields the protein CASSRGDSSYEQYF. The chain uses TRBV3-1 and TRBJ2-7; D is perhaps TRBD1 (7 bases). Germline V gene lookup returns CDR1 LGHDT and CDR2 YNNKEL (reference sequence). CDR3 length equals 14 residues. Trimming left V 4 bases short and J 0 bases short, with 10 bases between.

This clonotype was observed a handful of times. The V and J genes are TRBV5-1 and TRBJ2-3; D uncertain. V shed 0 bases and J shed 2 bases, with 10 bases lying between them. The germline V gene has CDR1 SGHRS and CDR2 YFSETQ. This CDR3 comprises 15 residues. CDR3 bases: TGCGCCAGCAGCTTGGTAGTCACAACCACAGATACGCAGTATTTT. Protein product: CASSLVVTTTDTQYF. Looking up the rest from reference TRBV5-1 and TRBJ2-3 gives the full variable domain: KAGVTQTPRYLIKTRGQQVTLSCSPISGHRSVSWYQQTPGQGLQFLFEYFSETQRNKGNFPGRFSGRQFSNSRSEMNVSTLELGDSALYLCASSLVVTTTDTQYFGPGTRLTVL.

This clonotype turned up a few times. V is TRBV24-1 and J is TRBJ2-3, with D possibly TRBD1 on 7 matching bases. The CDR3 extends over 15 amino acids. The V gene's germline CDR1 is KGHDR and CDR2 SFDVKD. V gave up 8 bases and J gave up 2 bases, with 16 bases separating them. The CDR3 DNA reads TGTGCCACCACCCGACAGGGACTCATCACAGATACGCAGTATTTT. Residues: CATTRQGLITDTQYF.

V is TRBV11-2 and J is TRBJ1-1, with 7 bases fitting TRBD1. V lost 5 bases, J lost 0 bases, and 6 bases stayed unmatched. The CDR3 runs 15 residues. From germline, CDR1 is SGHAT and CDR2 FQNNGV. For the CDR3, the DNA is TGTGCCAGCAGCCCCTTCACAGGGGTGAACACTGAAGCTTTCTTT. Protein: CASSPFTGVNTEAFF.

V gene TRBV20-1 combines with J gene TRBJ2-5, with a possible D match to TRBD2 (6 bases). The CDR3 runs to 13 residues. V gave up 6 bases and J gave up 5 bases, with 16 bases separating them. Germline loops: CDR1 DFQATT, CDR2 SNEGSKA (reference sequence). The CDR3 spells CSALTGGRETQYF. The CDR3 nucleotides are TGCAGTGCCCTCACCGGGGGTCGGGAGACCCAGTACTTC.

The gene calls are TRBV7-3 and TRBJ2-7, with 7 bases lining up with TRBD2. V trimming: 2 bases; J trimming: 6 bases; junction bases outside the gene matches: 4. The CDR3 runs to 13 residues. CDR1 and CDR2 (germline): SGHTA, FQGTGA. The CDR3 protein is CASSLAGVPEQYF. DNA of the CDR3: TGTGCCAGCAGCTTAGCGGGGGTTCCCGAGCAGTACTTC.

This clonotype was seen more than once but under ten times. The CDR3 coding sequence is TGCAGTGCTAGAGGCCTCCTCGGGTACGATCAGCCCCAGCATTTT. It translates to CSARGLLGYDQPQHF. The chain recombines TRBV20-1 with TRBJ1-5; D unresolved. This CDR3 contains 15 residues. The germline V gene has CDR1 DFQATT and CDR2 SNEGSKA (reference sequence). Trimming took 1 base from V and 5 from J, leaving 15 bases between them.

This CDR3 reads CASSLSSWASGEYNEQFF. The DNA for the CDR3 is TGTGCCAGCAGCTTAAGCTCTTGGGCTAGCGGGGAGTACAATGAGCAGTTCTTC. V gene TRBV7-6 combines with J gene TRBJ2-1, with TRBD2 matching over 9 bases. After removal of 2 bases from V and 4 bases from J, the junction contained 12 bases not matched to a gene. The CDR3 loop spans 18 amino acids. The germline gives CDR1 SGHVS, CDR2 FNYEAQ.

This clonotype turned up a few times. The V and J genes are TRBV5-5 and TRBJ2-1; the D gene is possibly TRBD2 (6 bases). Germline CDR1 is SGHKS and CDR2 is YYEKEE (reference sequence). Deletions cut 1 base from V and 4 bases from J, with 12 bases between. This CDR3 region has 15 residues. The CDR3 DNA sequence: TGTGCCAGCAGCTTGTCGGGAGTGTCATACAATGAGCAGTTCTTC. Its protein is CASSLSGVSYNEQFF.

This clonotype was detected a few times. The V gene is TRBV5-1, the J gene TRBJ1-2, with a possible D match to TRBD1 (6 bases). The length of the CDR3 is 15 residues. The V end lost 1 base, the J end lost 8 bases, and 18 bases lay between the germline ends. The germline CDR1 and CDR2 sequences are SGHRS and YFSETQ. The CDR3 loop reads CASSLLPNRVEGYTF. The CDR3 nucleotides are TGCGCCAGCAGCTTGCTACCGAACAGGGTTGAAGGCTACACCTTC.

The CDR3 DNA reads TGTGCCAGCAGCGTCCGCGGTGGGTCGGAGCAGTTCTTC. Residues: CASSVRGGSEQFF. The rearrangement joins TRBV28 to TRBJ2-1; D ambiguous. Germline CDR1 reads MDHEN; CDR2 reads SYDVKM. The CDR3 length is 13 residues. Trimming left V 6 bases short and J 10 bases short, with 16 bases between.

The V gene is TRBV25-1, the J gene TRBJ1-6; the D gene is possibly TRBD1 (5 bases). The V end lost 2 bases, the J end lost 10 bases, and 12 bases lay between the germline ends. Per germline, CDR1 MGHDK and CDR2 SYGVNS. The CDR3 is 14 residues long. CDR3 DNA sequence: TGTGCCAGCAGTGAAGAGGGGAGTCGATCACCCCTCCACTTT. Translated, it gives CASSEEGSRSPLHF. The full variable domain, with the rest looked up from reference TRBV25-1 and TRBJ1-6, is EADIYQTPRYLVIGTGKKITLECSQTMGHDKMYWYQQDPGMELHLIHYSYGVNSTEKGDLSSESTVSRIRTEHFPLTLESARPSHTSQYLCASSEEGSRSPLHFGNGTRLTVT.

This clonotype was seen a few times. V gene TRBV12-3 or TRBV12-4 combines with J gene TRBJ2-7; 7 nucleotides line up with TRBD1. The trim removed 3 bases at V and 2 bases at J, leaving 4 bases unmatched. This CDR3 is 14 amino acids long. The CDR3 here is CASSLGDRTYEQYF. The CDR3 region has the DNA TGTGCCAGCAGTTTGGGGGACAGAACCTACGAGCAGTACTTC.

The chain couples TRBV20-1 to TRBJ1-5, with D uncertain. In germline, CDR1 is DFQATT, CDR2 SNEGSKA (reference sequence). Trimming shortened V by 0 bases and J by 7 bases, and 13 bases separated the two germline ends. The CDR3 spans 14 residues. The CDR3 DNA is TGCAGTGCTAGAGAGATAAGGGCTCCCCAGCCCCAGCATTTT. Protein: CSAREIRAPQPQHF.

This CDR3 reads CASSSSKGVGTGELFF. The CDR3 nucleotides read TGTGCCAGCAGTTCCTCAAAGGGGGTCGGCACCGGGGAGCTGTTTTTT. The rearrangement joins TRBV12-3 or TRBV12-4 to TRBJ2-2; weak D call: TRBD1 (6 bases). This CDR3 is 16 amino acids long. Trimming took 4 bases from V and 4 from J, leaving 16 bases between them.

A few counts support this clonotype. V and J are TRBV5-6 and TRBJ1-1, with 9 nucleotides matching TRBD1. CDR1 is SGHDT, CDR2 YYEEEE, per germline. This CDR3 contains 14 residues. Trimming cost V 4 bases and J 3 bases; bases outside gene matches: 4. The CDR3 nucleotides are TGTGCCAGCAGCACGGGACAGGGTTACACTGAAGCTTTCTTT. Its protein is CASSTGQGYTEAFF.